These T cell receptor beta chains were read from a single sample in a study of beta chain features in type 1 diabetes. Assay used: immunoSEQ multiplex PCR; TCRdb lists only in-frame clones, some missing. The sample contains around 430,000 clones, about 29% of which appear only once. Material: naive CD4+ T cells from blood. The receptors shown here come from a man between 18 and 29 years old in good health. Both conserved end residues are part of each CDR3. The order of the fields is V gene, CDR3 protein.

v_gene: TRBV9
CDR3aa: CASSAYSVGTSGEQFF

v_gene: TRBV7-2
CDR3aa: CASGVTSVSSYEQYF

v_gene: TRBV5-4
CDR3aa: CASSLVGASGTEAFF

v_gene: TRBV12-5
CDR3aa: CASGLRQGNTGELFF

v_gene: TRBV25-1
CDR3aa: CASSATVADTYEQYF

v_gene: TRBV25-1
CDR3aa: CASSGRGGSYNEQFF

v_gene: TRBV29-1
CDR3aa: CSAGYGWETQYF

v_gene: TRBV20-1
CDR3aa: CSARSETQYF

v_gene: TRBV9
CDR3aa: CASSVEIAGNEQFF

v_gene: TRBV6-1
CDR3aa: CASTAVRETQYF

v_gene: TRBV9
CDR3aa: CASSVRLGSYNEQFF

v_gene: TRBV30
CDR3aa: CAWSGADEQFF

v_gene: TRBV27
CDR3aa: CASRRDRENTGELFF

v_gene: TRBV25-1
CDR3aa: CASSLGGVGNEQFF

v_gene: TRBV6-6
CDR3aa: CASRDDGSSYNEQFF

v_gene: TRBV29-1
CDR3aa: CSVDWAGYTF

v_gene: TRBV4-1
CDR3aa: CASSRAGSNQPQHF

v_gene: TRBV5-4
CDR3aa: CASSLALSTDTQYF

v_gene: TRBV18
CDR3aa: CASSYEQGDLYNEQFF

v_gene: TRBV29-1
CDR3aa: CSVEGGTGANVLTF

v_gene: TRBV30
CDR3aa: CAWSVTGPQPQHF

v_gene: TRBV18
CDR3aa: CASSPGWGRGTEAFF

v_gene: TRBV13
CDR3aa: CASSLGGRAGDTQYF

v_gene: TRBV11-3
CDR3aa: CASSQGKETQYF

v_gene: TRBV9
CDR3aa: CASSVDAASYEQYF

v_gene: TRBV11-2
CDR3aa: CASSPTPAGTRSYNEQFF

v_gene: TRBV10-3
CDR3aa: CAISESTVYGYTF

v_gene: TRBV28
CDR3aa: CAILMGGVSNTEAFF

v_gene: TRBV18
CDR3aa: CASSSLSEKLFF

v_gene: TRBV7-9
CDR3aa: CASSSYGREKLFF

v_gene: TRBV29-1
CDR3aa: CSVDSTSGVGELFF

v_gene: TRBV7-2
CDR3aa: CASSLAPWIGAKNIQYF

v_gene: TRBV18
CDR3aa: CASSVSSGNTIYF

v_gene: TRBV25-1
CDR3aa: CASTRTGEDTEAFF

v_gene: TRBV5-1
CDR3aa: CASNGDRGLNEQFF

v_gene: TRBV5-6
CDR3aa: CASSNRDSYGYTF

v_gene: TRBV7-3
CDR3aa: CASSPSGSRDEQFF

v_gene: TRBV5-1
CDR3aa: CASSFLVGAGSNEQFF

v_gene: TRBV30
CDR3aa: CAWNDQVTDTQYF

v_gene: TRBV21-1
CDR3aa: CASSKAPRGHETQYF

v_gene: TRBV6-6
CDR3aa: CASSHLAGGDNEQFF

v_gene: TRBV30
CDR3aa: CAWSLTGVGYEQYF

v_gene: TRBV29-1
CDR3aa: CSVEQGARVYGYTF